These T cell receptor beta chains were read from a single sample in a study of T cells in Graves' hyperthyroidism and ophthalmopathy. From the multiplex PCR reads, TCRdb called clonotypes with MiXCR, one entry per CDR3 protein. Counted here are 640,000 or so distinct CDR3 sequences, 14% occurring once; the ten biggest clones make up around 7%. Input material: blood. These receptors were collected from a woman aged 18 to 35 with Graves' ophthalmopathy. Both conserved end residues are part of each CDR3. The D gene is left open where the match is weak. Size is omitted from some rows. Given values are once, few, many or a class for expanded clones.

d_call: .
v_call: TRBV27
clone_size: few
j_call: TRBJ1-1
cdr3_nt: TGTGCCAGCAGCCGCCGGGAGGTTGGGTACACTGAAGCTTTCTTT
cdr3_aa: CASSRREVGYTEAFF

d_call: .
v_call: TRBV30
clone_size: few
j_call: TRBJ1-6
cdr3_nt: TGTGCCTGGAGGGGGACCCCGGCGAGTTCACCCCTCCACTTT
cdr3_aa: CAWRGTPASSPLHF

d_call: .
v_call: TRBV12-3/TRBV12-4
clone_size: few
j_call: TRBJ2-2
cdr3_nt: TGTGCCAGCACCCCAGGCCCCCTCTCGGGACAAGCTACCACCGGGGAGCTGTTTTTT
cdr3_aa: CASTPGPLSGQATTGELFF

d_call: .
v_call: TRBV20-1
clone_size: many
j_call: TRBJ1-1
cdr3_nt: TGCAGTGCGGACCCCTTAGGGGTGACTGAAGCTTTCTTT
cdr3_aa: CSADPLGVTEAFF

d_call: .
v_call: TRBV7-6
clone_size: many
j_call: TRBJ1-5
cdr3_nt: TGTGCCAGCAGCTTAGAGTGGGGAGAGGGTCAGCCCCAGCATTTT
cdr3_aa: CASSLEWGEGQPQHF

d_call: .
v_call: TRBV29-1
clone_size: few
j_call: TRBJ1-1
cdr3_nt: TGCAGCGGGGAGGCGAACACTGAAGCTTTCTTT
cdr3_aa: CSGEANTEAFF

d_call: .
v_call: TRBV11-3
clone_size: few
j_call: TRBJ2-3
cdr3_nt: TGTGCCAGCAGCTTAGAATCTGGGAGGGGGAACACAGATACGCAGTATTTT
cdr3_aa: CASSLESGRGNTDTQYF

d_call: .
v_call: TRBV5-5
clone_size: .
j_call: TRBJ2-3
cdr3_nt: TGTGCCAGCAGCTCAGCAGGGGAGGGGGATACGCAGTATTTT
cdr3_aa: CASSSAGEGDTQYF

d_call: TRBD1
v_call: TRBV11-2
clone_size: many
j_call: TRBJ2-7
cdr3_nt: TGTGCCAGCAGCTTAGAGACAGGGACCTACGAGCAGTACTTC
cdr3_aa: CASSLETGTYEQYF

d_call: TRBD2
v_call: TRBV9
clone_size: few
j_call: TRBJ2-1
cdr3_nt: TGTGCCAGCAGCGTTAAGCGGGAGTATCTCGATGAGCAGTTCTTC
cdr3_aa: CASSVKREYLDEQFF

d_call: .
v_call: TRBV7-9
clone_size: once
j_call: TRBJ2-1
cdr3_nt: TGTGCCAGCAGCTTAAGGTCCGGGGTAGGGGGGACCGAAGGCTCCTACAATGAGCAGTTCTTC
cdr3_aa: CASSLRSGVGGTEGSYNEQFF

d_call: TRBD2
v_call: TRBV6-1
clone_size: many
j_call: TRBJ2-7
cdr3_nt: TGTGCCAGCAGCTTAGCGGGAGCGGTCTTCTACGAGCAGTACTTC
cdr3_aa: CASSLAGAVFYEQYF

d_call: TRBD1
v_call: TRBV19
clone_size: .
j_call: TRBJ1-2
cdr3_nt: TGTGCCAGTACAAACAGGGGGCTTGGCTATGGCTACACCTTC
cdr3_aa: CASTNRGLGYGYTF

d_call: .
v_call: TRBV20-1
clone_size: many
j_call: TRBJ1-2
cdr3_nt: TGCAGTGCTAGAGATCCCCTGCGGAGGGGAGAGGATGGCTACACCTTC
cdr3_aa: CSARDPLRRGEDGYTF

d_call: .
v_call: TRBV4-2
clone_size: .
j_call: TRBJ1-5
cdr3_nt: TGTGCCAGCAGCCAGGAGAGCGGGAGCAATCAGCCCCAGCATTTT
cdr3_aa: CASSQESGSNQPQHF

d_call: .
v_call: TRBV6-5
clone_size: many
j_call: TRBJ1-2
cdr3_nt: TGTGCCAGCAGTTACAGGGCGAGCTATGGCTACACCTTC
cdr3_aa: CASSYRASYGYTF

d_call: TRBD2
v_call: TRBV6-1
clone_size: many
j_call: TRBJ2-7
cdr3_nt: TGTGCCAGCAGTGCCTGGGGGACTAGCGGTACTTACGAGCAGTACTTC
cdr3_aa: CASSAWGTSGTYEQYF

d_call: .
v_call: TRBV20-1
clone_size: .
j_call: TRBJ1-1
cdr3_nt: TGCAGTGCTAGAGAGCTAAGACCTGAAGCTTTCTTT
cdr3_aa: CSARELRPEAFF

d_call: TRBD2
v_call: TRBV24-1
clone_size: many
j_call: TRBJ2-1
cdr3_nt: TGTGCCACCAGTGGTACTAGCGGAGGGGTGGGCAATGAGCAGTTCTTC
cdr3_aa: CATSGTSGGVGNEQFF

d_call: TRBD1
v_call: TRBV10-3
clone_size: .
j_call: TRBJ1-5
cdr3_nt: TGTGCCATCAGTGAGTCGAACGACAGGGATCAGCCCCAGCATTTT
cdr3_aa: CAISESNDRDQPQHF

d_call: .
v_call: TRBV28
clone_size: many
j_call: TRBJ2-7
cdr3_nt: TGTGCCAGCATCCTTTCGGGACGGCGCTCCTACGAGCAGTACTTC
cdr3_aa: CASILSGRRSYEQYF

d_call: TRBD2
v_call: TRBV28
clone_size: .
j_call: TRBJ2-1
cdr3_nt: TGTGCCAGCAGTCCGCACGGGACTAGCGAGCTCAGCTCCTACAATGAGCAGTTCTTC
cdr3_aa: CASSPHGTSELSSYNEQFF

d_call: .
v_call: TRBV7-2
clone_size: few
j_call: TRBJ2-2
cdr3_nt: TGTGCCAGCAGCTTAGGCTACAGCCAGAACACCGGGGAGCTGTTTTTT
cdr3_aa: CASSLGYSQNTGELFF

d_call: .
v_call: TRBV28
clone_size: many
j_call: TRBJ1-2
cdr3_nt: TGTGCCAGCTCCACGGGCGGGCGTAACTATGGCTACACCTTC
cdr3_aa: CASSTGGRNYGYTF

d_call: TRBD2
v_call: TRBV19
clone_size: many
j_call: TRBJ2-7
cdr3_nt: TGTGCCAGTAGTACGACTAGCGGGAGCTCCTACGAGCAGTACTTC
cdr3_aa: CASSTTSGSSYEQYF

d_call: .
v_call: TRBV7-2
clone_size: many
j_call: TRBJ1-5
cdr3_nt: TGTGCCAGCAGCTTAGAGGGCACGGTGAGGGGGCAGCCCCAGCATTTT
cdr3_aa: CASSLEGTVRGQPQHF

d_call: .
v_call: TRBV2
clone_size: many
j_call: TRBJ2-3
cdr3_nt: TGTGCCAGCAGTGAATCGGGGTTGTCGGATACGCAGTATTTT
cdr3_aa: CASSESGLSDTQYF

d_call: TRBD2
v_call: TRBV13
clone_size: many
j_call: TRBJ2-1
cdr3_nt: TGTGCCAGCAGCCCGGGACTAGCGGCGATCAATGAGCAGTTCTTC
cdr3_aa: CASSPGLAAINEQFF

d_call: .
v_call: TRBV6-1
clone_size: .
j_call: TRBJ2-6
cdr3_nt: TGTGCCAGCAGGAGCGACCTGGGGGCCAACGTCCTGACTTTC
cdr3_aa: CASRSDLGANVLTF

d_call: .
v_call: TRBV28
clone_size: many
j_call: TRBJ2-2
cdr3_nt: TGTGCCAGCAGTCGTCCCACTTACACGAACACCGGGGAGCTGTTTTTT
cdr3_aa: CASSRPTYTNTGELFF

d_call: TRBD1
v_call: TRBV6-2/TRBV6-3
clone_size: many
j_call: TRBJ2-1
cdr3_nt: TGTGCCAGCAAGAGGCAGGGGGCGACCAATGAGCAGTTCTTC
cdr3_aa: CASKRQGATNEQFF

d_call: TRBD1
v_call: TRBV10-3
clone_size: few
j_call: TRBJ2-7
cdr3_nt: TGTGCCATCAGTGATTCGGGACAGGGGAACGAGCAGTACTTC
cdr3_aa: CAISDSGQGNEQYF

d_call: .
v_call: TRBV27
clone_size: many
j_call: TRBJ2-2
cdr3_nt: TGTGCCAGCAGTTTTTTGGACACCCTCACCGGGGAGCTGTTTTTT
cdr3_aa: CASSFLDTLTGELFF

d_call: .
v_call: TRBV7-9
clone_size: many
j_call: TRBJ1-1
cdr3_nt: TGTGCCAGCAGCCCCTCCCCAACGGGGATCGACACTGAAGCTTTCTTT
cdr3_aa: CASSPSPTGIDTEAFF

d_call: TRBD1
v_call: TRBV20-1
clone_size: .
j_call: TRBJ2-1
cdr3_nt: TGCAGTGCTAGAGATCCAGGGGGACCCAATGACTACAATGAGCAGTTCTTC
cdr3_aa: CSARDPGGPNDYNEQFF

d_call: TRBD2
v_call: TRBV19
clone_size: .
j_call: TRBJ2-2
cdr3_nt: TGTGCCTCTCGGGGGGAAACCGGGGAGCTGTTTTTT
cdr3_aa: CASRGETGELFF

d_call: TRBD1
v_call: TRBV28
clone_size: many
j_call: TRBJ2-5
cdr3_nt: TGTGCCAGCAGTTTCGGACAGGGAAGTTGGGAGACCCAGTACTTC
cdr3_aa: CASSFGQGSWETQYF

d_call: TRBD2
v_call: TRBV28
clone_size: .
j_call: TRBJ2-1
cdr3_nt: TGTGCCAGCAGTTTAATGGCTAGCGGGAGTACTGAGCAGTTCTTC
cdr3_aa: CASSLMASGSTEQFF

d_call: .
v_call: TRBV20-1
clone_size: many
j_call: TRBJ1-2
cdr3_nt: TGCAGTGCTAGCACGGGGGGTGGCTATGGCTACACCTTC
cdr3_aa: CSASTGGGYGYTF

d_call: .
v_call: TRBV29-1
clone_size: many
j_call: TRBJ2-1
cdr3_nt: TGCAGCGGCTCCCAAGGTCCAACTAACAATGAGCAGTTCTTC
cdr3_aa: CSGSQGPTNNEQFF

d_call: TRBD1
v_call: TRBV10-3
clone_size: many
j_call: TRBJ1-2
cdr3_nt: TGTGCCATCAGTGAGCCCAACCGGGACAGGGACGACTATGGCTACACCTTC
cdr3_aa: CAISEPNRDRDDYGYTF

d_call: .
v_call: TRBV20-1
clone_size: many
j_call: TRBJ2-1
cdr3_nt: TGCAGTGCTAGAGGGGCGGGGTGGTACAATGAGCAGTTCTTC
cdr3_aa: CSARGAGWYNEQFF